This passage covers 27 T cell receptor beta chains from one sample sequenced in a study of blood T cell repertoires in COVID-19. Clones were read by immunoSEQ multiplex PCR, and TCRdb kept only the in-frame ones, dropping some. The sample lists 95,000 to 120,000 clones, over 75% occurring once. Material for sequencing was peripheral blood. All receptors derive from a man aged 50 to 60 with acute or convalescent COVID-19.

This clone occurred once. The V gene is TRBV28, the J gene TRBJ1-5; no clear D. The germline V gene encodes CDR1 MDHEN and CDR2 SYDVKM. The length of the CDR3 is 14 residues. Trimming removed 2 bases at V and 5 bases at J, with 10 bases between. The CDR3 nucleotides are TGTGCCAGCAGTTTAGGAGAGGGCTATCAGCCCCAGCATTTT. Its protein is CASSLGEGYQPQHF.

The chain recombines TRBV9 with TRBJ1-4; D may be TRBD1 (6 bases). V dropped 4 bases and J dropped 7 bases, with 17 bases sitting between them. This CDR3 is 15 amino acids long. CDR1 is SGDLS, CDR2 YYNGEE, per germline. CDR3 nucleotide sequence: TGTGCCAGCAGCTCGGGCGGGGGGCGGAGTGAAAAACTGTTTTTT. This translates into CASSSGGGRSEKLFF.

J is TRBJ2-5 and V is TRBV24-1; D unclear. CDR3 length: 15 residues. The V and J ends lost 2 bases and 1 base respectively, with 10 bases between them. Germline V gene data show CDR1 as KGHDR and CDR2 as SFDVKD. The CDR3 here is CATSDSESIQETQYF. CDR3 DNA: TGTGCCACCAGTGATTCTGAGTCCATCCAAGAGACCCAGTACTTC.

The CDR3 DNA reads TGTGCCAGCAGCTTAGATCCGGGGATCTATGGCTACACCTTC. This translates into CASSLDPGIYGYTF. The rearrangement uses TRBV7-2 and TRBJ1-2; D not certain. The germline CDR1 and CDR2 sequences are SGHTA and FQGNSA. V shed 1 base and J shed 4 bases, with 10 bases lying between them. CDR3 length equals 14 residues.

The genes are TRBV10-3 and TRBJ1-6; tentatively, D is TRBD1 (6 bases). The CDR3 is 14 amino acids. CDR1 is ENHRY and CDR2 is SYGVKD in the germline V gene. Trimming removed 2 bases at V and 8 bases at J, with 10 bases between. CDR3 region: CAISEPGDYSPLHF. The CDR3 nucleotides read TGTGCCATCAGTGAGCCAGGGGATTATTCACCCCTCCACTTT.

The chain uses TRBV4-1 and TRBJ1-6; the D gene is possibly TRBD1 (5 bases). CDR1 MGHRA and CDR2 YSYEKL come from the germline V gene. The CDR3 consists of 15 residues. V was clipped by 4 bases and J by 9 bases, with 16 bases between them. CDR3 sequence (DNA): TGCGCCAGCAGCCCAATATCGACAGCGGGTTCACCCCTCCACTTT. Amino acids: CASSPISTAGSPLHF.

The chain couples TRBV10-3 to TRBJ2-3, with 8 bases lining up with TRBD1. There are 15 residues in the CDR3. The germline gives CDR1 ENHRY, CDR2 SYGVKD. After removal of 2 bases from V and 4 bases from J, the junction contained 5 bases not matched to a gene. The CDR3 is CAISEDRGLADTQYF. The DNA of the CDR3 is TGTGCCATCAGTGAGGACAGGGGCCTCGCAGATACGCAGTATTTT.

The rearrangement joins TRBV5-6 to TRBJ2-1, with TRBD2 as a possible D gene (5 bases). V lost 5 bases and J 0 bases, leaving 15 bases between the germline ends. This CDR3 has 16 residues. Germline V gene lookup returns CDR1 SGHDT and CDR2 YYEEEE. The chain's CDR3 is CASSPDIGSSYNEQFF. CDR3 bases: TGTGCCAGCAGTCCTGATATTGGGAGCTCCTACAATGAGCAGTTCTTC.

The rearrangement uses TRBV27 and TRBJ1-1, with 7 positions matching TRBD1. This CDR3 is 15 amino acids long. Germline loops: CDR1 MNHEY, CDR2 SMNVEV (reference sequence). V dropped 5 bases and J dropped 4; count of bases not matched to a gene: 10. The DNA of the CDR3 is TGTGCCAGCAGTCCCGGGACAGTAGGGGGCACTGAAGCTTTCTTT. This translates into CASSPGTVGGTEAFF.

The chain combines TRBV24-1 with TRBJ1-2; 7 bases map to TRBD1. The CDR3 consists of 14 residues. Trimming cost V 0 bases and J 4 bases; bases outside gene matches: 1. Germline V CDR1 and CDR2: KGHDR, SFDVKD. The CDR3 DNA sequence: TGTGCCACCAGTGATTTGGGGGACAGCTATGGCTACACCTTC. Its translation is CATSDLGDSYGYTF.

J is TRBJ2-3 and V is TRBV29-1, with 8 positions matching TRBD2. The CDR3 is 15 amino acids. The germline V gene encodes CDR1 SQVTM and CDR2 ANQGSEA. V shed 3 bases and J 0 bases; nucleotides not matched to a gene: 5. The CDR3 loop is CSVEPTSGSTDTQYF. DNA of the CDR3: TGCAGCGTTGAGCCAACTAGCGGAAGCACAGATACGCAGTATTTT.

V is TRBV5-6 and J is TRBJ1-1; D gene unclear. The germline V and J ends were trimmed by 2 bases and 2 bases, with 19 bases remaining between them. CDR1 SGHDT and CDR2 YYEEEE come from the germline V gene. The CDR3 has 17 residues. The CDR3 here is CASSLPPPRQANTEAFF. CDR3 DNA: TGTGCCAGCAGCTTACCTCCCCCCAGACAAGCTAACACTGAAGCTTTCTTT.

The J gene is TRBJ2-1, the V gene TRBV19; 7 bases line up with TRBD1. CDR3 length equals 13 residues. V dropped 6 bases and J dropped 4; count of bases not matched to a gene: 3. The germline V gene encodes CDR1 LNHDA and CDR2 SQIVND (reference sequence). CDR3 amino acids: CASREQGYNEQFF. In DNA form, the CDR3 reads TGTGCCAGTAGAGAACAGGGGTACAATGAGCAGTTCTTC.

V gene TRBV3-1 (or the pseudogene TRBV3-2) combines with J gene TRBJ2-3, with 13 bases aligning to TRBD2. In germline, CDR1 is LGHDT, CDR2 YNNKEL (reference sequence). The CDR3 runs 16 residues. V shed 4 bases and J 1 base; nucleotides not matched to a gene: 2. The CDR3 loop reads CASSRTSGGGTDTQYF. As DNA, the CDR3 is TGTGCCAGCAGCCGGACTAGCGGGGGAGGCACAGATACGCAGTATTTT.

V is TRBV5-8 and J is TRBJ1-1, with TRBD1 matching 10 bases. The junction had 10 bases not matched to a gene; V was cut back by 6 bases and J by 11 bases. This CDR3 has 13 amino acids. CDR1 is SGHTS and CDR2 is YDEGEE in the germline V gene. The CDR3 coding sequence is TGTGCCAGCAACCAGTTAACGGGACAGGGGGCTTTCTTT. Translated, it gives CASNQLTGQGAFF.

The chain employs TRBV2 and TRBJ2-3; the D gene is possibly TRBD2 (5 bases). Germline V lookup: CDR1 SNHLY, CDR2 FYNNEI. Trimming shortened V by 2 bases and J by 0 bases, and 12 bases separated the two germline ends. The CDR3 runs 16 residues. In nucleotides, the CDR3 is TGTGCCAGCAGTGAATGGAGGCGGAGGAGCACAGATACGCAGTATTTT. This encodes CASSEWRRRSTDTQYF.

The J gene is TRBJ1-4, the V gene TRBV5-1; the D is unclear. This CDR3 has 15 amino acids. Trimming removed 0 bases at V and 7 bases at J, with 13 bases between. The germline gives CDR1 SGHRS, CDR2 YFSETQ. The CDR3 spells CASSLAVGSGEKLFF. DNA for the CDR3: TGCGCCAGCAGCTTGGCTGTGGGCAGCGGTGAAAAACTGTTTTTT.

The chain employs TRBV5-1 and TRBJ1-2, with 8 bases lining up with TRBD1. The ends lost 0 bases at V and 5 bases at J; junction bases unmatched: 3. This CDR3 is built from 14 residues. The germline CDR1 and CDR2 sequences are SGHRS and YFSETQ. The CDR3 is CASSLGQGWYGYTF. The CDR3 nucleotides are TGCGCCAGCAGCTTGGGACAGGGGTGGTATGGCTACACCTTC.

A single count supports this clone. The chain employs TRBV7-3 and TRBJ2-3; D may be TRBD1 (6 bases). Germline V CDR1 and CDR2: SGHTA, FQGTGA. V gave up 5 bases and J gave up 4 bases, with 16 bases separating them. The CDR3 contains 15 residues. CDR3 protein: CASSHRGGFSDTQYF. As DNA, the CDR3 is TGTGCCAGCAGCCACCGAGGGGGATTCTCAGATACGCAGTATTTT.

The chain has TRBV2 and TRBJ1-2; a weak D match, TRBD1 (5 bases). This CDR3 is 13 amino acids long. V was trimmed by 4 bases and J by 5 bases, leaving 11 bases between them. Germline CDR1 reads SNHLY; CDR2 reads FYNNEI. The CDR3 region is CASSVARGYGYTF. CDR3 DNA: TGTGCCAGCAGTGTGGCGCGGGGGTATGGCTACACCTTC. Full variable domain (remainder filled in from reference TRBV2 and TRBJ1-2): EPEVTQTPSHQVTQMGQEVILRCVPISNHLYFYWYRQILGQKVEFLVSFYNNEISEKSEIFDDQFSVERPDGSNFTLKIRSTKLEDSAMYFCASSVARGYGYTFGSGTRLTVV.

V is TRBV5-1 and J is TRBJ2-1; a possible D gene is TRBD2 (7 bases). This CDR3 is built from 17 residues. V lost 5 bases to trimming and J lost 4 bases, with 22 bases between them. In germline, CDR1 is SGHRS, CDR2 YFSETQ. The CDR3 nucleotides read TGCGCCAGCAGAGGGGGAGGGCCTCTGGACAGATACAATGAGCAGTTCTTC. Its translation is CASRGGGPLDRYNEQFF. Drawing the rest from reference TRBV5-1 and TRBJ2-1, the complete variable domain is KAGVTQTPRYLIKTRGQQVTLSCSPISGHRSVSWYQQTPGQGLQFLFEYFSETQRNKGNFPGRFSGRQFSNSRSEMNVSTLELGDSALYLCASRGGGPLDRYNEQFFGPGTRLTVL.

The chain couples TRBV5-1 to TRBJ2-3; 12 bases line up with TRBD2. The CDR3 covers 17 residues. Germline V gene lookup returns CDR1 SGHRS and CDR2 YFSETQ. The J segment lost 0 bases and the V segment lost 4 bases, leaving 6 bases of the junction unmatched. CDR3 DNA sequence: TGCGCCAGCAGCGCGGGACTAGCGGGTTCTAGCACAGATACGCAGTATTTT. It specifies CASSAGLAGSSTDTQYF.

This chain links TRBV11-2 with TRBJ1-6, with TRBD1 matching 7 bases. The CDR3 contains 13 residues. After removal of 5 bases from V and 6 bases from J, the junction contained 1 base not matched to a gene. Germline V gene data show CDR1 as SGHAT and CDR2 as FQNNGV. The CDR3 protein is CASSQGGNSPLHF. Here the CDR3 DNA reads TGTGCCAGCAGCCAGGGGGGTAATTCACCCCTCCACTTT.

The V call is TRBV6-4, the J call TRBJ2-2; D ambiguous. With 2 bases removed from V and 6 bases from J, the gap between germline ends came to 16 bases. Germline CDR1 MRHNA, CDR2 SNTAGT. This CDR3 has 16 amino acids. This CDR3 reads CASSDGPGTSSGELFF. For the CDR3, the DNA is TGTGCCAGCAGTGACGGCCCAGGAACCTCCTCCGGGGAGCTGTTTTTT.

The V call is TRBV4-2, the J call TRBJ1-4; 10 bases match TRBD1. Germline loops: CDR1 LGHNA, CDR2 YNFKEQ. The CDR3 spans 16 residues. V was pared by 0 bases and J by 4 bases, with 2 bases of the junction left unmatched. CDR3 loop: CASSQERTGGNEKLFF. For the CDR3, the DNA is TGTGCCAGCAGCCAAGAAAGGACAGGGGGTAATGAAAAACTGTTTTTT.

The chain couples TRBV9 to TRBJ2-7; 12 nucleotides match TRBD1. The CDR3 is 16 residues long. Germline assignment: CDR1 SGDLS and CDR2 YYNGEE. V trimming: 0 bases; J trimming: 2 bases; junction bases outside the gene matches: 3. The CDR3 is CASSVVGTGGPYEQYF. The DNA for the CDR3 is TGTGCCAGCAGCGTAGTGGGGACAGGGGGCCCCTACGAGCAGTACTTC.

The chain has TRBV27 and TRBJ2-5; 7 bases match TRBD1. V shed 5 bases and J 5 bases; nucleotides not matched to a gene: 11. This CDR3 region has 15 residues. Germline assignment: CDR1 MNHEY and CDR2 SMNVEV (reference sequence). In DNA, the CDR3 is TGTGCCAGCAGTCGACAGGGCCGCCAGTGGGAGACCCAGTACTTC. As protein: CASSRQGRQWETQYF.